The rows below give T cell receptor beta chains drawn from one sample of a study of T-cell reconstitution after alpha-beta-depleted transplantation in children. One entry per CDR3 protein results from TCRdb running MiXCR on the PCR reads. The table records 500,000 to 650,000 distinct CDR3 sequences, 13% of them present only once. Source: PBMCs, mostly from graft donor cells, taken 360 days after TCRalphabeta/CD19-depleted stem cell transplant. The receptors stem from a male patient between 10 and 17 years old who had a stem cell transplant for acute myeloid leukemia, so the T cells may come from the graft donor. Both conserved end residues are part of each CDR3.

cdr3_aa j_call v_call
CASSLGTGRSSTDTQYF TRBJ2-3 TRBV11-2
CSVAKGAASYEQYF TRBJ2-7 TRBV29-1
CASSPRDGAEHIQYF TRBJ2-4 TRBV7-2
CAKEREGHTGELFF TRBJ2-2 TRBV2
CSARVGLAGVRIHEQYF TRBJ2-7 TRBV20-1
CSARGVNEQFF TRBJ2-1 TRBV20-1
CSARVPAGGEFF TRBJ2-2 TRBV20-1
CSASRDSWGETQYF TRBJ2-5 TRBV20-1
CGSSVDINEQFF TRBJ2-1 TRBV5-1
CASRRRLAGLNEQFF TRBJ2-1 TRBV27
CASSQGFRDRGVSGANVLTF TRBJ2-6 TRBV4-1
CSVGTSGRRIDTQYF TRBJ2-3 TRBV29-1
CASSPPGLAGRDEQFF TRBJ2-1 TRBV18
CASSLWPSYEQYF TRBJ2-7 TRBV7-2
CASSTLAGLYEQYF TRBJ2-7 TRBV7-2
CATSDLKSSGGKETQYF TRBJ2-5 TRBV24-1